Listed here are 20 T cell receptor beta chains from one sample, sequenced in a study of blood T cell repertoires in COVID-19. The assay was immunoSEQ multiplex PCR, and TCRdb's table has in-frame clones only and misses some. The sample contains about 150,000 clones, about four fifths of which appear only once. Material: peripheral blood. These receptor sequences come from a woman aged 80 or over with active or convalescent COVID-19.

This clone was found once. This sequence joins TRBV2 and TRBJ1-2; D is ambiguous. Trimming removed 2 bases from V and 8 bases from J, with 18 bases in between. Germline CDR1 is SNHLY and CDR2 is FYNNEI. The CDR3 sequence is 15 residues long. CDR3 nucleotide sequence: TGTGCCAGCAGTGAATTGTTAGTTGGAGGGAAAGGCTACACCTTC. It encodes CASSELLVGGKGYTF.

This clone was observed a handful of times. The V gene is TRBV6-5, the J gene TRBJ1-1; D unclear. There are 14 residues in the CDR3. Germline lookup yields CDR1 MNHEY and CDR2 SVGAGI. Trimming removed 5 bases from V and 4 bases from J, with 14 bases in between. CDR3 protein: CASSLPLGSTEAFF. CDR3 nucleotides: TGTGCCAGCAGTCTACCACTAGGTAGCACTGAAGCTTTCTTT.

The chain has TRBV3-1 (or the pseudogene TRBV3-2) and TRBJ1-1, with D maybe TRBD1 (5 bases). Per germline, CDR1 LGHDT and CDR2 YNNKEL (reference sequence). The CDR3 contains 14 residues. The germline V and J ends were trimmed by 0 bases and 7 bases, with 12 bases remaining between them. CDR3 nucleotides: TGTGCCAGCAGCCAAGATCGGGGGAGATTTGAAGCTTTCTTT. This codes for CASSQDRGRFEAFF.

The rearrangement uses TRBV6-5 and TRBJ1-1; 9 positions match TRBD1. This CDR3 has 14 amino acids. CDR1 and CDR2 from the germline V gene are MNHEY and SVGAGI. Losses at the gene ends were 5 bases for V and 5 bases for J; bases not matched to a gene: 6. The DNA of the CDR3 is TGTGCCAGCAGTCGGACAGGGGTGGGTACTGAAGCTTTCTTT. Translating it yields CASSRTGVGTEAFF.

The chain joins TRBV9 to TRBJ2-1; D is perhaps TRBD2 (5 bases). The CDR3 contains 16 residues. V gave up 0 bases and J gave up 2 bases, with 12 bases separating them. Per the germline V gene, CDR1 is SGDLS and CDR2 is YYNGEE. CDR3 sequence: CASSVDEGSPYNEQFF. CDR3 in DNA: TGTGCCAGCAGCGTAGACGAGGGAAGTCCCTACAATGAGCAGTTCTTC. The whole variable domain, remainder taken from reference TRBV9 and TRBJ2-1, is DSGVTQTPKHLITATGQRVTLRCSPRSGDLSVYWYQQSLDQGLQFLIQYYNGEERAKGNILERFSAQQFPDLHSELNLSSLELGDSALYFCASSVDEGSPYNEQFFGPGTRLTVL.

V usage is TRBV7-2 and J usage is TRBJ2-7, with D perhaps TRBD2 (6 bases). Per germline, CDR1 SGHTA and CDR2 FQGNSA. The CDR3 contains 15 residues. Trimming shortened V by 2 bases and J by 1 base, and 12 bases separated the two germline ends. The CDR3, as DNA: TGTGCCAGCAGCTTAATGGGACTCGAATCCTACGAGCAGTACTTC. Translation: CASSLMGLESYEQYF. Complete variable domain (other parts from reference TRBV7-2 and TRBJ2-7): GAGVSQSPSNKVTEKGKDVELRCDPISGHTALYWYRQSLGQGLEFLIYFQGNSAPDKSGLPSDRFSAERTGGSVSTLTIQRTQQEDSAVYLCASSLMGLESYEQYFGPGTRLTVT.

DNA of the CDR3: TGTGCCAGCAGTGAAGTCCAGGGGGCTAGGGGCTACACCTTC. Amino acid sequence: CASSEVQGARGYTF. J is TRBJ1-2 and V is TRBV6-1; 8 bases map to TRBD1. Germline CDR1 reads MNHNS; CDR2 reads SASEGT. With V trimmed by 1 base and J by 8 bases, 6 bases remained unmatched. The CDR3 consists of 14 residues.

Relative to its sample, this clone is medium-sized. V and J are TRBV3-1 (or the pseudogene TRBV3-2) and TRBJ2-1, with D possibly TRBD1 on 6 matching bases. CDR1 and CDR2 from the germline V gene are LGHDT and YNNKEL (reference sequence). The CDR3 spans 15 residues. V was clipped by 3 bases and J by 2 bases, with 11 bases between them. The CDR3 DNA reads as TGTGCCAGCAGCCAGTCAGGACAGACCTACAATGAGCAGTTCTTC. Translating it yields CASSQSGQTYNEQFF.

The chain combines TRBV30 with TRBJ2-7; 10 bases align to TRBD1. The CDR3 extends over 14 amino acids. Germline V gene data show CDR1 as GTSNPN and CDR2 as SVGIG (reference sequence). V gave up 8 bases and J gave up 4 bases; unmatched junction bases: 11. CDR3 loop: CAGRDRGRTYEQYF. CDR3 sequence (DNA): TGTGCCGGACGGGACAGGGGCCGTACATACGAGCAGTACTTC.

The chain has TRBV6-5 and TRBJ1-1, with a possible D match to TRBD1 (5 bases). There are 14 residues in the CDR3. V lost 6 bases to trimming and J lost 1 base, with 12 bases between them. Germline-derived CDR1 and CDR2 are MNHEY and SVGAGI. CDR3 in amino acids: CASRDRQPNTEAFF. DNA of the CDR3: TGTGCCAGCAGGGATAGACAGCCGAACACTGAAGCTTTCTTT.

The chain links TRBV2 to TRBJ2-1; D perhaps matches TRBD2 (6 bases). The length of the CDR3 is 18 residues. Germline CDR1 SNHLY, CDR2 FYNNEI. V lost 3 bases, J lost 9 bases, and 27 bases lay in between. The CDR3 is CASSEGRGGGTSSGEQFF. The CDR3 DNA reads TGTGCCAGCAGTGAGGGACGGGGAGGAGGCACGTCTTCGGGTGAGCAGTTCTTC.

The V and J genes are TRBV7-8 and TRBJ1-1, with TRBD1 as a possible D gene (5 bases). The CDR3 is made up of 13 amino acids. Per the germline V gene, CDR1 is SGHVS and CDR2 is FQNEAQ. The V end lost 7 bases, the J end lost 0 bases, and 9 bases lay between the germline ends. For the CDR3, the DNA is TGTGCCAGCAAATCAGGGATGAACACTGAAGCTTTCTTT. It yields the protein CASKSGMNTEAFF.

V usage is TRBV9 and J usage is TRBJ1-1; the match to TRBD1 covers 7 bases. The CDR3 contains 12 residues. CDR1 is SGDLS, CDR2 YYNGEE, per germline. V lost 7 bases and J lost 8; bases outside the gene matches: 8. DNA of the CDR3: TGTGCCAGCGGCGACAGGGTGGGGGAAGCTTTCTTT. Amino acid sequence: CASGDRVGEAFF.

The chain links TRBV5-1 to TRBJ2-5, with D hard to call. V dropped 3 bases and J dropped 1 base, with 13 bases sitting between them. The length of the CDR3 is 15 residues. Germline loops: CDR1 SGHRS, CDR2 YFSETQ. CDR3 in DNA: TGCGCCAGCAGCTACCTCGCCAGTATCCAAGAGACCCAGTACTTC. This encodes CASSYLASIQETQYF. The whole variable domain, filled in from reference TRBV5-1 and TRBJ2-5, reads KAGVTQTPRYLIKTRGQQVTLSCSPISGHRSVSWYQQTPGQGLQFLFEYFSETQRNKGNFPGRFSGRQFSNSRSEMNVSTLELGDSALYLCASSYLASIQETQYFGPGTRLLVL.

CDR3 DNA sequence: TGCGCCAGCAGCTTGCTTGCGGGAGGGTACAATGAGCAGTTCTTC. As protein: CASSLLAGGYNEQFF. The chain combines TRBV5-1 with TRBJ2-1; 9 bases fit TRBD2. Germline CDR1 SGHRS, CDR2 YFSETQ. The CDR3 runs 15 residues. V shed 1 base, J shed 4 bases, and the junction held 3 bases outside the gene matches.

In DNA, the CDR3 is TGTGCCAGCAGCCCCGACAGGGTTGACAATCAGCCCCAGCATTTT. This codes for CASSPDRVDNQPQHF. The chain combines TRBV3-1 (or the pseudogene TRBV3-2) with TRBJ1-5; 7 bases are shared with TRBD1. The germline V gene encodes CDR1 LGHDT and CDR2 YNNKEL (reference sequence). This CDR3 is built from 15 residues. Trimming took 4 bases from V and 3 from J; bases not matched to a gene: 6.

DNA of the CDR3: TGTGCCAGCAGCCTAAGCCAGTCGGGGAAAGAGACCCAGTACTTC. This codes for CASSLSQSGKETQYF. The rearrangement uses TRBV4-2 and TRBJ2-5; D is perhaps TRBD2 (5 bases). The germline V and J ends were trimmed by 4 bases and 3 bases, with 15 bases remaining between them. Per the germline V gene, CDR1 is LGHNA and CDR2 is YNFKEQ. The CDR3 has 15 amino acids.

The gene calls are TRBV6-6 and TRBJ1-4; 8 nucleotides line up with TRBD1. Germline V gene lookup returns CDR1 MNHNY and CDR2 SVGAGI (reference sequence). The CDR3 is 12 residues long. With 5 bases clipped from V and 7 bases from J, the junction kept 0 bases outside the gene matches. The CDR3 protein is CASSGQGEKLFF. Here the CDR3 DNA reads TGTGCCAGCAGTGGACAGGGTGAAAAACTGTTTTTT.

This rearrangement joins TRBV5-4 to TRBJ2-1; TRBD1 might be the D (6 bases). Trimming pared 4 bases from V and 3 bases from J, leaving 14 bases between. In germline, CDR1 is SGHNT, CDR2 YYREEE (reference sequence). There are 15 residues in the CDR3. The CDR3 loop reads CASSARDKFYNEQFF. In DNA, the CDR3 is TGTGCCAGCAGCGCCAGGGACAAGTTCTACAATGAGCAGTTCTTC.

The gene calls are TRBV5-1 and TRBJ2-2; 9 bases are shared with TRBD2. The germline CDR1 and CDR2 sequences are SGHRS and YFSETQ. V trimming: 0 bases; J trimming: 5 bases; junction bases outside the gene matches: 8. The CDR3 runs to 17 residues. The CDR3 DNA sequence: TGCGCCAGCAGCTTGGGGAATAGCGGGAGAGTTACCGGGGAGCTGTTTTTT. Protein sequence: CASSLGNSGRVTGELFF.